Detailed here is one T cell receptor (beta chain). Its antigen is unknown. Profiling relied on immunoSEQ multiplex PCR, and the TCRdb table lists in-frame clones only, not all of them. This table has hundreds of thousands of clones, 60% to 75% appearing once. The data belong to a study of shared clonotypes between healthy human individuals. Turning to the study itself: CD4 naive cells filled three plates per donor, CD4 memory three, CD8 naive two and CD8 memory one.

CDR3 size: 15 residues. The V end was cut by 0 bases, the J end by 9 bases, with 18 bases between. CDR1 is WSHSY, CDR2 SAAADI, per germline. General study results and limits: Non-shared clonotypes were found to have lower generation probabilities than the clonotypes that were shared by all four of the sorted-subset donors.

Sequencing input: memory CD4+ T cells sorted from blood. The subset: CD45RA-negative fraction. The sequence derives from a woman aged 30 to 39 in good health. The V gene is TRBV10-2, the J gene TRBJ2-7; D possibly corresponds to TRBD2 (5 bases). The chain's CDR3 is CASSESGMQFLRQYF. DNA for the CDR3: TGCGCCAGCAGTGAGTCCGGGATGCAATTCCTTCGGCAGTACTTC.